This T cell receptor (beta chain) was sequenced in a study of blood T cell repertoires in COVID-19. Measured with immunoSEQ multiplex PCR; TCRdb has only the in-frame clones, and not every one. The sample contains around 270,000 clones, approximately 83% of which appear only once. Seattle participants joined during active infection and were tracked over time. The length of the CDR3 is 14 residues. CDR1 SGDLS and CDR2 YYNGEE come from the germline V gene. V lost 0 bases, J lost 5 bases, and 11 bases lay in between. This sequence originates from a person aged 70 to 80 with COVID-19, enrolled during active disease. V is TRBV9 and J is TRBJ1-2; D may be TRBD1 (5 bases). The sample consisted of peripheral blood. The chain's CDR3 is CASSVATGGYGYTF. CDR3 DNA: TGTGCCAGCAGCGTAGCTACTGGGGGGTATGGCTACACCTTC.